The 22 T cell receptor beta chains below were found in one sample sequenced in a study of monozygotic twins with cystic fibrosis. Generated by immunoSEQ multiplex PCR, the TCRdb table keeps only in-frame clones and is missing some. This table has around 21,000 clones, just under 90% appearing once. The source material was blood. The receptors were gathered from a woman in her twenties or thirties with cystic fibrosis.

This clone was picked up a small number of times. The chain carries TRBV7-9 and TRBJ1-2, with a tentative D call TRBD1 (6 bases). Germline-derived CDR1 and CDR2 are SEHNR and FQNEAQ (reference sequence). V was cut by 4 bases and J by 4 bases, with 13 bases left in between. This CDR3 has 14 amino acids. The CDR3 loop is CASSSTGKGYGYTF. Here the CDR3 DNA reads TGTGCCAGCAGCTCCACAGGGAAGGGCTATGGCTACACCTTC.

J is TRBJ2-7 and V is TRBV15, with TRBD1 as a possible D gene (5 bases). This CDR3 is built from 16 residues. Trimming took 0 bases from V and 0 from J, leaving 12 bases between them. Germline CDR1 reads LNHNV; CDR2 reads YYDKDF (reference sequence). This CDR3 reads CATSRDQGQLSYEQYF. The DNA for the CDR3 is TGTGCCACCAGCAGAGATCAGGGCCAGCTCTCCTACGAGCAGTACTTC.

The CDR3 DNA reads as TGTGCCATCAGTGAACCCCTTTCGGGGGCCAAAAACATTCAGTACTTC. The encoded protein is CAISEPLSGAKNIQYF. This chain uses TRBV10-3 with TRBJ2-4; TRBD2 might be the D (5 bases). Trimming took 3 bases from V and 1 from J, leaving 13 bases between them. The length of the CDR3 is 16 residues. The germline gives CDR1 ENHRY, CDR2 SYGVKD.

In DNA form, the CDR3 reads TGTGCCAGCAGTTACGGGACCGTACGGGATGGCTACACCTTC. It encodes CASSYGTVRDGYTF. The chain uses TRBV6-6 and TRBJ1-2; TRBD1 is a possible D gene (5 bases). The CDR3 covers 14 residues. The ends were cut back, 2 bases at V and 6 bases at J, with 13 bases in the middle. The germline V gene has CDR1 MNHNY and CDR2 SVGAGI (reference sequence).

The chain is built from TRBV19 and TRBJ1-2; 8 bases are shared with TRBD1. Germline CDR1 is LNHDA and CDR2 is SQIVND (reference sequence). The CDR3 sequence is 12 residues long. The J segment lost 10 bases and the V segment lost 6 bases, leaving 7 bases of the junction unmatched. The CDR3 here is CASRTGGAFYTF. The CDR3 nucleotides read TGTGCCAGTAGAACAGGGGGTGCCTTCTACACCTTC.

This chain connects TRBV4-1 to TRBJ2-7; TRBD2 agrees at 9 bases. CDR3 length: 17 residues. Germline CDR1 and CDR2: MGHRA and YSYEKL. Losses at the gene ends were 1 base for V and 0 bases for J; bases not matched to a gene: 7. The CDR3 protein is CASSQGVSGGHSYEQYF. The DNA for the CDR3 is TGCGCCAGCAGCCAAGGGGTTAGCGGGGGCCACTCCTACGAGCAGTACTTC.

The V and J genes are TRBV11-2 and TRBJ2-2, with unresolved D. The germline V and J ends were trimmed by 0 bases and 8 bases, with 10 bases remaining between them. Germline values: CDR1 SGHAT, CDR2 FQNNGV. CDR3 length equals 14 residues. The CDR3 DNA sequence: TGTGCCAGCAGCTTAGATAAGAGGCCGGGGGAGCTGTTTTTT. It specifies CASSLDKRPGELFF.

V gene TRBV10-3 combines with J gene TRBJ1-1; D gene unclear. Germline V lookup: CDR1 ENHRY, CDR2 SYGVKD. The CDR3 is 11 residues long. The V gene lost 3 bases and the J gene lost 11 bases, with 10 bases spanning the gap. The CDR3 sequence: CAISDEISAFF. CDR3 nucleotides: TGTGCCATCAGTGACGAGATATCGGCTTTCTTT.

The DNA for the CDR3 is TGTGCCAGCAGTTTGACGACAGTCTCCTACGAGCAGTACTTC. It codes for CASSLTTVSYEQYF. This chain joins TRBV28 and TRBJ2-7; the D gene is possibly TRBD1 (5 bases). Germline loops: CDR1 MDHEN, CDR2 SYDVKM. V lost 3 bases and J lost 0, with 9 bases in between. The CDR3 runs to 14 residues. Based on the CDR3 plus reference TRBV28 and TRBJ2-7, the full variable domain is DVKVTQSSRYLVKRTGEKVFLECVQDMDHENMFWYRQDPGLGLRLIYFSYDVKMKEKGDIPEGYSVSREKKERFSLILESASTNQTSMYLCASSLTTVSYEQYFGPGTRLTVT.

The rearrangement uses TRBV27 and TRBJ1-3; 7 bases agree with TRBD1. J was trimmed by 2 bases and V by 5 bases; bases with no gene match: 6. This CDR3 comprises 15 residues. Germline assignment: CDR1 MNHEY and CDR2 SMNVEV (reference sequence). The CDR3, as DNA: TGTGCCAGCAGTCGAGCCGGGACAGCTGGAAACACCATATATTTT. This gives the protein CASSRAGTAGNTIYF.

The genes are TRBV7-2 and TRBJ2-3; TRBD2 matches at 10 bases. The CDR3 runs to 13 residues. CDR1 is SGHTA, CDR2 FQGNSA, per germline. V was pared by 5 bases and J by 9 bases, with 5 bases of the junction left unmatched. The CDR3 sequence: CASSDRTSGTQYF. Here the CDR3 DNA reads TGTGCCAGCAGCGATCGGACTAGCGGAACGCAGTATTTT.

Only one count was recorded for this clone. The CDR3: CASSSRQLTDTQYF. The CDR3 coding sequence is TGTGCCAGTAGTAGCCGACAGCTAACAGATACGCAGTATTTT. The chain employs TRBV19 and TRBJ2-3; D possibly corresponds to TRBD1 (5 bases). The CDR3 contains 14 residues. With 4 bases removed from V and 3 bases from J, the gap between germline ends came to 11 bases. CDR1 is LNHDA, CDR2 SQIVND, per germline (reference sequence).

This chain connects TRBV7-2 to TRBJ2-3; D assignment may be TRBD1 or TRBD2 (5 bases each). The CDR3 loop spans 12 amino acids. The V end lost 9 bases, the J end lost 4 bases, and 11 bases lay between the germline ends. The V gene's germline CDR1 is SGHTA and CDR2 FQGNSA. The CDR3 loop reads CASSGTADTQYF. The CDR3, as DNA: TGTGCCAGTTCAGGGACGGCAGATACGCAGTATTTT.

The chain uses TRBV10-3 and TRBJ1-5; D remains ambiguous. Per the germline V gene, CDR1 is ENHRY and CDR2 is SYGVKD. The CDR3 length is 15 residues. The V gene lost 1 base and the J gene lost 2 bases, with 9 bases spanning the gap. Here the CDR3 DNA reads TGTGCCATCAGTGAGTTGGATTCCGGCAATCAGCCCCAGCATTTT. Protein product: CAISELDSGNQPQHF.

This clone was recorded a few times. The chain employs TRBV5-1 and TRBJ1-1; 7 positions agree with TRBD1. The length of the CDR3 is 14 residues. The V and J ends lost 4 bases and 0 bases, in that order; junction bases with no gene match: 3. Germline V gene lookup returns CDR1 SGHRS and CDR2 YFSETQ. CDR3 bases: TGCGCCAGCAGCGCCGGGACAGTGAACACTGAAGCTTTCTTT. It encodes CASSAGTVNTEAFF.

This sequence joins TRBV7-6 and TRBJ1-3; D not resolved. Trimming pared 1 base from V and 1 base from J, leaving 11 bases between. Germline V CDR1 and CDR2: SGHVS, FNYEAQ. CDR3 size: 16 residues. The DNA of the CDR3 is TGTGCCAGCAGCTTAGAAGTTGCGGGATCTGGAAACACCATATATTTT. Translating it yields CASSLEVAGSGNTIYF.

This clone was picked up one time. This chain uses TRBV6-5 with TRBJ2-1, with no clear D. Germline values: CDR1 MNHEY, CDR2 SVGAGI. Trimming removed 5 bases at V and 3 bases at J, with 11 bases between. This CDR3 region has 14 residues. The CDR3: CASSRRQFYNEQFF. The CDR3 DNA sequence: TGTGCCAGCAGTCGACGACAATTCTACAATGAGCAGTTCTTC.

The chain is built from TRBV28 and TRBJ2-1; D is unresolved. The CDR3 totals 13 residues. Trimming cost V 3 bases and J 6 bases, with 9 bases left between them. The germline V gene encodes CDR1 MDHEN and CDR2 SYDVKM. CDR3 protein: CASSLGGSNEQFF. CDR3 sequence (DNA): TGTGCCAGCAGTTTGGGCGGAAGCAATGAGCAGTTCTTC.

The chain uses TRBV10-3 and TRBJ2-2, with 12 bases identical to TRBD1. CDR1 and CDR2 from the germline V gene are ENHRY and SYGVKD. The ends lost 4 bases at V and 4 bases at J; junction bases unmatched: 4. The CDR3 is 16 amino acids. DNA of the CDR3: TGTGCCATCAGTGTCGGGACAGGGGGCGTCACCGGGGAGCTGTTTTTT. Amino acids: CAISVGTGGVTGELFF.

The V and J genes are TRBV4-3 and TRBJ1-1; 7 positions match TRBD1. J lost 3 bases, V lost 3 bases, and 7 bases had no gene match. The CDR3 spans 15 residues. Germline V gene sequence: CDR1 LGHNA, CDR2 YSLEER. The CDR3 sequence is CASSQTRDSHTEAFF. The CDR3 DNA reads as TGCGCCAGCAGCCAGACCCGGGACAGCCACACTGAAGCTTTCTTT.

This clone turned up a few times. The chain employs TRBV7-8 and TRBJ1-3; no definite D call. Trimming shortened V by 5 bases and J by 4 bases, and 15 bases separated the two germline ends. Germline values: CDR1 SGHVS, CDR2 FQNEAQ. The CDR3 is made up of 15 amino acids. The CDR3 bases are TGTGCCAGCAGCCTACCTAACTCTCCAGGAAACACCATATATTTT. Translating gives CASSLPNSPGNTIYF. Full variable domain (outside the CDR3, taken from reference TRBV7-8 and TRBJ1-3): GAGVSQSPRYKVAKRGQDVALRCDPISGHVSLFWYQQALGQGPEFLTYFQNEAQLDKSGLPSDRFFAERPEGSVSTLKIQRTQQEDSAVYLCASSLPNSPGNTIYFGEGSWLTVV.

The genes are TRBV5-1 and TRBJ2-2; 9 bases are a match to TRBD2. This CDR3 comprises 15 residues. The germline CDR1 and CDR2 sequences are SGHRS and YFSETQ. The J segment lost 4 bases and the V segment lost 2 bases, leaving 3 bases of the junction unmatched. The CDR3 loop is CASSFAGGLTGELFF. The CDR3 DNA reads TGCGCCAGCAGCTTCGCGGGGGGGCTCACCGGGGAGCTGTTTTTT.